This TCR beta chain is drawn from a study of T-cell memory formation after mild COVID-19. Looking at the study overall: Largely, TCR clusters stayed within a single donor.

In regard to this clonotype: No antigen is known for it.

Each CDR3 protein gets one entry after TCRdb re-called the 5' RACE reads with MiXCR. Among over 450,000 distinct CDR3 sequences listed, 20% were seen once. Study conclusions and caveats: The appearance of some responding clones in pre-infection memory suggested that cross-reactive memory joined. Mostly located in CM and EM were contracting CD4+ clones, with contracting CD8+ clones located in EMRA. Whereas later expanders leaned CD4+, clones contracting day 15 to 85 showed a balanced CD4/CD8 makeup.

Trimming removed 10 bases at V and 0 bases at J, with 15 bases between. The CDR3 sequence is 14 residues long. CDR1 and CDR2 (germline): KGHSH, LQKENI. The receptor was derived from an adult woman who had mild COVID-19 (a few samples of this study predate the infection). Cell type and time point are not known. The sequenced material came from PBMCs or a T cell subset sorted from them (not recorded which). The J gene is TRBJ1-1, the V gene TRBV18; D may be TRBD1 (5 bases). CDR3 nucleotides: TGTGCCACCCTTGGGGGGAACTTGAACACTGAAGCTTTCTTT. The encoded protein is CATLGGNLNTEAFF.